This T cell receptor beta chain was profiled in a study of vaccination and CD4 T cells after COVID-19. This CDR3 contains 16 residues. Looked up from germline, CDR1 is SEHNR and CDR2 is FQNEAQ (reference sequence). Losses at the gene ends were 5 bases for V and 12 bases for J; bases not matched to a gene: 16. Sequenced with the Oncomine TCR Beta short-read assay was DNA taken from cultured CD4+ T cells. In this case, cultured CD4+ T cells provided the extracted genomic DNA. MiXCR, run by TCRdb on the PCR reads, gives a single entry per CDR3 protein. The sample lists about 15,000 distinct CDR3 sequences, about a fifth occurring once. Documented treatment: roughly 10-day PBMC culture with coronavirus spike peptide pools or control peptides (ViraFEST assay). After expanding antigen-specific T cells with peptide pools, ViraFEST sequenced their TCRs. Only a few counts were recorded for this clonotype. Its cognate antigen is unknown.

The origin of this receptor is a human donor who received a COVID-19 vaccine. The starting material was CD4+ T cells from blood, cultured in vitro, obtained before SARS-CoV-2 vaccination. V usage is TRBV7-9 and J usage is TRBJ2-1; 10 bases align to TRBD2. The CDR3 reads CASSPPTSGRPVRQFF. The CDR3 bases are TGTGCCAGCAGCCCCCCGACTAGCGGGCGGCCGGTAAGGCAGTTCTTC.